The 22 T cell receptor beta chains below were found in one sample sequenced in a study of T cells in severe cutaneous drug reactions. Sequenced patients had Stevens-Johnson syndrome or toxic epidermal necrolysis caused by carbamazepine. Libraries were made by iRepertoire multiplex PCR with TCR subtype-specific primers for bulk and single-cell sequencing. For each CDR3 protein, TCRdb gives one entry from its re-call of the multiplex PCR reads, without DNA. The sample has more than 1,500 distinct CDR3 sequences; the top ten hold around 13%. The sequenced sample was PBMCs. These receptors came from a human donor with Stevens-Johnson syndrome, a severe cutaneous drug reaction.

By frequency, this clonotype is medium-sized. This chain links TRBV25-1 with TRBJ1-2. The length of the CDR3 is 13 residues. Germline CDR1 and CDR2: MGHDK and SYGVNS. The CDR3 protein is CASSERQAGGYTF.

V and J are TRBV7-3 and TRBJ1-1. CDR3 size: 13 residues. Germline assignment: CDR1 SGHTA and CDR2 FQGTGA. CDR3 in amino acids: CASSPNMNTEAFF.

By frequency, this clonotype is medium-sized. CDR3 sequence: CASSSSVIYNEQFF. V gene TRBV5-1 combines with J gene TRBJ2-1. CDR3 size: 14 residues. In germline, CDR1 is SGHRS, CDR2 YFSETQ.

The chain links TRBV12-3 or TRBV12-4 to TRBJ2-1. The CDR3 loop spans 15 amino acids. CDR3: CASSLTVSTYNEQFF.

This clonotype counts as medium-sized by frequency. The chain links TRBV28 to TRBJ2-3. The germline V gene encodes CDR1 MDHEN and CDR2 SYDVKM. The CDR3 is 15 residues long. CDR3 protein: CASSLPRSVRDTQYF.

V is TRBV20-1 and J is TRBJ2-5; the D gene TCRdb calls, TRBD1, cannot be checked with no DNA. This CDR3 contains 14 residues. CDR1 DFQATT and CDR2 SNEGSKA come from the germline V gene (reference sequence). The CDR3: CSARGGSQQETQYF.

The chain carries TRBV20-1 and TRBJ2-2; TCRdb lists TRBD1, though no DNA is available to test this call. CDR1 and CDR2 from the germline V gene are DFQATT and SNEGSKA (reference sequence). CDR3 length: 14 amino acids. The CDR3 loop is CSARRDGNTGELFF.

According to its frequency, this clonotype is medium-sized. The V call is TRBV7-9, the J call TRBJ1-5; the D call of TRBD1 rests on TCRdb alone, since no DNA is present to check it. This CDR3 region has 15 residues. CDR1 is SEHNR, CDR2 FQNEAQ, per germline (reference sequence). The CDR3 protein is CASRQGGDSNQPQHF.

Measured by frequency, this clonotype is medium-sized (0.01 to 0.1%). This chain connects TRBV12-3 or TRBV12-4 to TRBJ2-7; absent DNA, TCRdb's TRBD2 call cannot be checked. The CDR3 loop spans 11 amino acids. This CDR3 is CASSSLYEQYF.

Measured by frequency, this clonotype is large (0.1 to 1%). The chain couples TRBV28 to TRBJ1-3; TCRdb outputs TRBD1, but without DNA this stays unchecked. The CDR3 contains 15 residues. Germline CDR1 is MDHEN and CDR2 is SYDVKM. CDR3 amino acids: CASSLDRGLVNTIYF.

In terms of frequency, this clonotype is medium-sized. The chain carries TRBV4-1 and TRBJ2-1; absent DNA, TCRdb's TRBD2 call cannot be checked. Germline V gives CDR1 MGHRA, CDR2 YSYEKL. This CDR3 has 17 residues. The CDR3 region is CASSQEGASGRASEQFF.

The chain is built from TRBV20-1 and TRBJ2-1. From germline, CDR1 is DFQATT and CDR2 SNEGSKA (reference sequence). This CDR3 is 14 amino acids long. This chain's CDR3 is CSAREMVKNNEQFF.

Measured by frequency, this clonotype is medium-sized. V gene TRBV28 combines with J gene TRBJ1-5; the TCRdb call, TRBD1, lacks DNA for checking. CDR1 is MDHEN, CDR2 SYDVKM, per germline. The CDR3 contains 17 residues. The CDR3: CASSLLGQGILGQPQHF.

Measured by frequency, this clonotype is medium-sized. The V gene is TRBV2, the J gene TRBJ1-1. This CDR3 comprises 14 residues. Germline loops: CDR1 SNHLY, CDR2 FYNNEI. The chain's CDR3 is CASSVRRENTEAFF. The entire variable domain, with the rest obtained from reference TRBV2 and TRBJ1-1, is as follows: EPEVTQTPSHQVTQMGQEVILRCVPISNHLYFYWYRQILGQKVEFLVSFYNNEISEKSEIFDDQFSVERPDGSNFTLKIRSTKLEDSAMYFCASSVRRENTEAFFGQGTRLTVV.

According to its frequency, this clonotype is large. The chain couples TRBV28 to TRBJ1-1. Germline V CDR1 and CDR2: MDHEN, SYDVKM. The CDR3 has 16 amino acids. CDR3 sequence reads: CASKPMGSRGNTEAFF.

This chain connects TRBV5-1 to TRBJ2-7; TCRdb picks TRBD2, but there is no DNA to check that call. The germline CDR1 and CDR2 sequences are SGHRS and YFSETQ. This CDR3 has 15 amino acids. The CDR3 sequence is CASSVGLAGTYEQYF. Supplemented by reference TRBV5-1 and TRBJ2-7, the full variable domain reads KAGVTQTPRYLIKTRGQQVTLSCSPISGHRSVSWYQQTPGQGLQFLFEYFSETQRNKGNFPGRFSGRQFSNSRSEMNVSTLELGDSALYLCASSVGLAGTYEQYFGPGTRLTVT.

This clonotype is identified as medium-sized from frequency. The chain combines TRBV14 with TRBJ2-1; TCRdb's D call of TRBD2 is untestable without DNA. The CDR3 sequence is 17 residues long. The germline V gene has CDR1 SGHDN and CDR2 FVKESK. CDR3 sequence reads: CASSQGFSALAGGEQFF.

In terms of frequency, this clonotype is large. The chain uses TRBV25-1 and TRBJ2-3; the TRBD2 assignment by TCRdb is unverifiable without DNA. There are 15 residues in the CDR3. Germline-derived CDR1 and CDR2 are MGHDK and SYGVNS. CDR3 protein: CASSESGGLPDTQYF. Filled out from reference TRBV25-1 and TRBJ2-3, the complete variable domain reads EADIYQTPRYLVIGTGKKITLECSQTMGHDKMYWYQQDPGMELHLIHYSYGVNSTEKGDLSSESTVSRIRTEHFPLTLESARPSHTSQYLCASSESGGLPDTQYFGPGTRLTVL.

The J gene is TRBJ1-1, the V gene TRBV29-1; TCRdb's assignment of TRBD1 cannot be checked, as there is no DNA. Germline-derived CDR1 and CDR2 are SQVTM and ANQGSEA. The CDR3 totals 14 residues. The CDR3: CSVVQGGMNTEAFF.

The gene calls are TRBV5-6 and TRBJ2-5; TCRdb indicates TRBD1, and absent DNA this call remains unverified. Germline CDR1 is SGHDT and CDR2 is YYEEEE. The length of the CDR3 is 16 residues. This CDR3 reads CASSLTTGTMQETQYF.

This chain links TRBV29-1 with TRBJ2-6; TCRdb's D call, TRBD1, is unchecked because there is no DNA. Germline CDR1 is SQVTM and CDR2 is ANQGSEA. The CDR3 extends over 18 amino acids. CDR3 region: CSVAFRDRAYSGANVLTF.

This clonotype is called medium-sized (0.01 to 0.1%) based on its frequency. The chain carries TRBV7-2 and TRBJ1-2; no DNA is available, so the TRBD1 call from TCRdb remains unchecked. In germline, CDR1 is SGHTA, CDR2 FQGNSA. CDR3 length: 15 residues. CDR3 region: CASSLHGDGGYGYTF. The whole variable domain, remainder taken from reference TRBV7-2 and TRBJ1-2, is GAGVSQSPSNKVTEKGKDVELRCDPISGHTALYWYRQSLGQGLEFLIYFQGNSAPDKSGLPSDRFSAERTGGSVSTLTIQRTQQEDSAVYLCASSLHGDGGYGYTFGSGTRLTVV.